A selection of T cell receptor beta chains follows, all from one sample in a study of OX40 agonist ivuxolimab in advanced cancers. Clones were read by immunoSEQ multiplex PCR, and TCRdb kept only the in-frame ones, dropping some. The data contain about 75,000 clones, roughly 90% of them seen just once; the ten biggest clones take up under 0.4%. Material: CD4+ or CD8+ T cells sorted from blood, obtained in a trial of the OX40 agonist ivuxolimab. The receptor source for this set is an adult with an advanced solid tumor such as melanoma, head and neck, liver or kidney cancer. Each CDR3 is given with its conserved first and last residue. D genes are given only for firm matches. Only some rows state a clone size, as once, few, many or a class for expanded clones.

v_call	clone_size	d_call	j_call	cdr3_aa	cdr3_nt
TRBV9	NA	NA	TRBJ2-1	CASSANSDNEQFF	TGTGCCAGCAGCGCAAACAGCGACAATGAGCAGTTCTTC
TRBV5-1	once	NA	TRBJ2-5	CASSLNALWGETQYF	TGCGCCAGCAGCTTAAATGCTCTCTGGGGGGAGACCCAGTACTTC
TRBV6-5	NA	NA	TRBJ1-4	CASMVATNEKLFF	TGTGCCAGCATGGTTGCAACTAATGAAAAACTGTTTTTT
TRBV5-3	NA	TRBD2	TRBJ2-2	CARSLGASGAGGELFF	TGTGCCAGAAGCTTGGGGGCTAGCGGGGCTGGCGGGGAGCTGTTTTTT
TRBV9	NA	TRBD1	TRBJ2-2	CASSLGQGAITGELFF	TGTGCCAGCAGCCTGGGACAGGGGGCGATCACCGGGGAGCTGTTTTTT
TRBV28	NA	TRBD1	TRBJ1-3	CASSSRTGGGNTIYF	TGTGCCAGCAGTTCTCGGACAGGGGGGGGAAACACCATATATTTT
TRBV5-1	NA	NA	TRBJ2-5	CASSGTTNEETQYF	TGCGCCAGTTCGGGGACAACAAATGAAGAGACCCAGTACTTC
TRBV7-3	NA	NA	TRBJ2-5	CASSPGAQETQYF	TGTGCCAGCAGTCCGGGGGCCCAAGAGACCCAGTACTTC
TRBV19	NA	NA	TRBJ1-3	CASRSLSTGQASGNTIYF	TGTGCCAGTAGGTCACTATCGACCGGACAAGCCTCTGGAAACACCATATATTTT
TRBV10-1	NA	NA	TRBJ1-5	CASSPGKYSNQPQHF	TGCGCCAGCAGTCCTGGGAAGTATAGCAATCAGCCCCAGCATTTT
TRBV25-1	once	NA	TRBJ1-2	CASSESTRDTNYGYTF	TGTGCCAGCAGTGAATCGACTAGGGACACTAACTATGGCTACACCTTC
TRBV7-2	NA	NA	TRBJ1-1	CASSLGIGVLTEAFF	TGTGCCAGCAGCTTAGGGATAGGGGTTTTGACTGAAGCTTTCTTT
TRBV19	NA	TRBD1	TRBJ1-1	CASSFTGGYTEAFF	TGTGCCAGTAGTTTCACAGGGGGCTACACTGAAGCTTTCTTT
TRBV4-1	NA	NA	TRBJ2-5	CASSQDSDRNQETQYF	TGCGCCAGCAGCCAAGATTCGGACAGAAACCAAGAGACCCAGTACTTC
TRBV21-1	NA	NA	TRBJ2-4	CASSRYPFRHRAKNIQYF	TGTGCCAGCAGCAGGTATCCGTTCAGGCACAGGGCCAAAAACATTCAGTACTTC
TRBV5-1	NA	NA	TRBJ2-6	CASSLVVGPGANVLTF	TGCGCCAGCAGCTTGGTGGTAGGGCCTGGGGCCAACGTCCTGACTTTC
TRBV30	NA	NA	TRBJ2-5	CAWSVNSQETQYF	TGTGCCTGGAGTGTGAACTCACAAGAGACCCAGTACTTC
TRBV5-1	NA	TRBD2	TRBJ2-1	CASSLDPISGRANEQFF	TGCGCCAGCAGCTTGGATCCGATCAGCGGGAGGGCGAATGAGCAGTTCTTC
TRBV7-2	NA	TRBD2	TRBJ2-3	CATRGGALVSTDTQYF	TGTGCCACCCGGGGGGGGGCACTGGTTAGCACAGATACGCAGTATTTT
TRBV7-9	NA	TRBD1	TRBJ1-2	CASSRDQGEGTF	TGTGCCAGCAGCCGCGACCAGGGGGAAGGCACCTTC
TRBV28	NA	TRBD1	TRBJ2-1	CASSLIDRGNEQFF	TGTGCCAGCAGTTTAATTGACAGGGGTAATGAGCAGTTCTTC
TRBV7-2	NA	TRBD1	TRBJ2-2	CASSLARDRAKTGELFF	TGTGCCAGCAGCTTAGCCCGGGACAGGGCGAAAACCGGGGAGCTGTTTTTT
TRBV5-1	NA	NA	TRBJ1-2	CASSLVADYGYTF	TGCGCCAGCAGCTTGGTCGCGGACTATGGCTACACCTTC
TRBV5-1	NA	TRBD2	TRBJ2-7	CASSSEVSGGAGEQYF	TGCGCCAGCAGCTCGGAGGTTAGCGGGGGGGCAGGGGAGCAGTACTTC
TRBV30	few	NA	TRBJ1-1	CAWSLDRPNTEAFF	TGTGCCTGGAGCCTCGACAGGCCGAACACTGAAGCTTTCTTT
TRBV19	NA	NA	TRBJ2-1	CAAGGGTDEQFF	TGTGCCGCGGGTGGGGGCACGGATGAGCAGTTCTTC
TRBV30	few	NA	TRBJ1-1	CAWSEGLPGTEAFF	TGTGCCTGGAGTGAGGGACTCCCTGGCACTGAAGCTTTCTTT
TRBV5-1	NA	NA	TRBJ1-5	CASSLAGEVHQPQHF	TGCGCCAGCAGCTTGGCGGGGGAAGTTCATCAGCCCCAGCATTTT
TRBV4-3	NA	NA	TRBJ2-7	CASSQDSDSGDRSSYEQYF	TGCGCCAGCAGCCAAGATTCCGATTCGGGAGACAGGAGCTCCTACGAGCAGTACTTC
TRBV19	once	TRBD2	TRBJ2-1	CASSGVGLAGPYNEQFF	TGTGCCAGTAGTGGAGTAGGACTAGCGGGACCTTACAATGAGCAGTTCTTC
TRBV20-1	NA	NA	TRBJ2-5	CSAEGRETQYF	TGCAGTGCAGAGGGTCGGGAGACCCAGTACTTC
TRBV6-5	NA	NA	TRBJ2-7	CASRGGGLYEQYF	TGTGCCAGCAGGGGGGGAGGCCTCTACGAGCAGTACTTC
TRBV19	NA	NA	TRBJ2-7	CASSIQGLDEQYF	TGTGCCAGTAGTATACAAGGACTTGACGAGCAGTACTTC
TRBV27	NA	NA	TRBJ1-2	CASSLQGMDGYTF	TGTGCCAGCAGTTTACAGGGGATGGATGGCTACACCTTC
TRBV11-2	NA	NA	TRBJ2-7	CASSLYRGPSGEQYF	TGTGCCAGCAGCTTATACCGGGGCCCCTCGGGCGAGCAGTACTTC
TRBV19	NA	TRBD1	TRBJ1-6	CASSHWTGQNNSPLHF	TGTGCCAGTAGCCACTGGACAGGGCAAAATAATTCACCCCTCCACTTT
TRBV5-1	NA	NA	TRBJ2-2	CASSLEGPPNTGELFF	TGCGCCAGCAGCTTGGAGGGGCCCCCGAACACCGGGGAGCTGTTTTTT
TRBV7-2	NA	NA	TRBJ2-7	CASSQGQPFSYEQYF	TGTGCCAGCAGCCAAGGACAGCCGTTCTCCTACGAGCAGTACTTC
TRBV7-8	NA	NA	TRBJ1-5	CASSLAGGGGNQPQHF	TGTGCCAGCAGCTTAGCAGGGGGAGGGGGCAATCAGCCCCAGCATTTT